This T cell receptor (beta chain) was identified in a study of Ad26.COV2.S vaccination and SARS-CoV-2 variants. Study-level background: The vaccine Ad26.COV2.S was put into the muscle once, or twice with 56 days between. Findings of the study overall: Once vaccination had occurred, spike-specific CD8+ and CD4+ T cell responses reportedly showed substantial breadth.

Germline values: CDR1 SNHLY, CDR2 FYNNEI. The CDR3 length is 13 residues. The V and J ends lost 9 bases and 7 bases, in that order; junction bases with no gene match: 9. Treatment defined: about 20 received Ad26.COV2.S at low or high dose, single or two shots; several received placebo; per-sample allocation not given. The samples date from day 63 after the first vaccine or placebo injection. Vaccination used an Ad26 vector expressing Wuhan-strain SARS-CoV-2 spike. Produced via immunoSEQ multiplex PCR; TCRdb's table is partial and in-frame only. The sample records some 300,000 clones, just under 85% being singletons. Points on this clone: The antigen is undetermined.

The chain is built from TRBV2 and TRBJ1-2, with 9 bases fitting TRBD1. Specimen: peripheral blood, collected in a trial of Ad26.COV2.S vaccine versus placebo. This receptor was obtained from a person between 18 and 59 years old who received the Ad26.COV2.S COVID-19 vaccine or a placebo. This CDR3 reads CASTDRGNGGYTF. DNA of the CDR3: TGTGCCAGTACCGACAGGGGGAATGGTGGCTACACCTTC.